The 16 T cell receptor beta chains in this list originate from one sample, sequenced in a study of shared clonotypes between healthy human individuals. Sequenced by immunoSEQ multiplex PCR; TCRdb stores in-frame clones only, minus some. The table has 800,000 to 1,200,000 clones, about four fifths seen once. The sequenced sample was memory CD4+ T cells from PBMCs. Subset: CD45RA-negative fraction. The receptor set was obtained from a man in his late teens or twenties in good health. Some clones in this sample may be carry-over from other donors' samples.

This clone appeared once. The chain is built from TRBV7-9 and TRBJ2-7; D not certain. There are 13 residues in the CDR3. Germline V gene data show CDR1 as SEHNR and CDR2 as FQNEAQ (reference sequence). V lost 2 bases, J lost 0 bases, and 5 bases lay in between. CDR3 amino acids: CASSLRPSYEQYF. CDR3 DNA sequence: TGTGCCAGCAGCTTAAGGCCCTCCTACGAGCAGTACTTC.

The chain couples TRBV7-9 to TRBJ1-6; 9 bases line up with TRBD1. The CDR3 loop spans 14 amino acids. V lost 6 bases, J lost 7 bases, and 4 bases stayed unmatched. Germline V CDR1 and CDR2: SEHNR, FQNEAQ (reference sequence). This CDR3 is CASSTTGGNSPLHF. The CDR3 DNA reads TGTGCCAGCAGTACGACAGGGGGGAATTCACCCCTCCACTTT.

The rearrangement uses TRBV2 and TRBJ2-5; D is perhaps TRBD2 (6 bases). The V gene lost 4 bases and the J gene lost 4 bases, with 13 bases spanning the gap. CDR3 length: 14 amino acids. Germline V gives CDR1 SNHLY, CDR2 FYNNEI. CDR3 sequence: CASSGGVWGETQYF. The CDR3 nucleotides read TGTGCCAGCAGTGGCGGGGTATGGGGAGAGACCCAGTACTTC. Full variable domain (remainder filled in from reference TRBV2 and TRBJ2-5): EPEVTQTPSHQVTQMGQEVILRCVPISNHLYFYWYRQILGQKVEFLVSFYNNEISEKSEIFDDQFSVERPDGSNFTLKIRSTKLEDSAMYFCASSGGVWGETQYFGPGTRLLVL.

Worth noting for this clone: Other DNA sequences in the same sample also yield this CDR3. The chain couples TRBV9 to TRBJ1-3, with 9 bases fitting TRBD1. Trimming took 0 bases from V and 4 from J; bases not matched to a gene: 2. CDR1 and CDR2 from the germline V gene are SGDLS and YYNGEE. CDR3 size: 15 residues. The CDR3 loop reads CASSVGGQGGNTIYF. CDR3 sequence (DNA): TGTGCCAGCAGCGTAGGTGGACAGGGGGGAAACACCATATATTTT.

This clone appeared a few times. The gene calls are TRBV6-5 and TRBJ1-1, with 10 positions matching TRBD1. The ends lost 5 bases at V and 10 bases at J; junction bases unmatched: 10. CDR1 is MNHEY and CDR2 is SVGAGI in the germline V gene. The length of the CDR3 is 14 residues. CDR3 sequence reads: CASSPAGTGVRAFF. CDR3 DNA: TGTGCCAGCAGTCCCGCCGGGACAGGGGTCAGAGCTTTCTTT.

The table lists this clone with a count of one. V is TRBV11-2 and J is TRBJ2-2; D gene uncertain. Germline CDR1 is SGHAT and CDR2 is FQNNGV. Trimming left V 1 base short and J 8 bases short, with 11 bases between. This CDR3 comprises 14 residues. Here the CDR3 DNA reads TGTGCCAGCAGCTTAGTAAGCGCCCGGGGGGAGCTGTTTTTT. Its protein is CASSLVSARGELFF.

The rearrangement joins TRBV15 to TRBJ1-2; a possible D gene is TRBD1 (5 bases). The CDR3 extends over 14 amino acids. Germline loops: CDR1 LNHNV, CDR2 YYDKDF (reference sequence). The V end was cut by 4 bases, the J end by 8 bases, with 17 bases between. DNA of the CDR3: TGTGCCACCAGCATCCTCCAGGGTCGTGGGGGCTACACCTTC. It codes for CATSILQGRGGYTF.

The chain employs TRBV18 and TRBJ2-1, with 11 bases lining up with TRBD2. The CDR3 is 15 residues long. After removal of 1 base from V and 10 bases from J, the junction contained 6 bases not matched to a gene. CDR1 is KGHSH, CDR2 LQKENI, per germline. CDR3 nucleotides: TGTGCCAGCTCACCACTCACTAGCGGGAGTGGAGAGCAGTTCTTC. Amino acids: CASSPLTSGSGEQFF.

The chain couples TRBV29-1 to TRBJ2-5; 7 bases agree with TRBD2. The V gene's germline CDR1 is SQVTM and CDR2 ANQGSEA. V shed 7 bases, J shed 5 bases, and the junction held 4 bases outside the gene matches. CDR3 length: 11 residues. CDR3 amino acids: CSGGSRETQYF. The DNA for the CDR3 is TGCAGCGGCGGGAGCCGGGAGACCCAGTACTTC.

This sequence joins TRBV6-6 and TRBJ1-1; D unresolved. The CDR3 spans 16 residues. Per germline, CDR1 MNHNY and CDR2 SVGAGI (reference sequence). Deletions cut 4 bases from V and 4 bases from J, with 19 bases between. CDR3 sequence reads: CASSLRSAGEGTEAFF. The CDR3 DNA reads TGTGCCAGCAGTTTGAGGTCGGCAGGCGAGGGCACTGAAGCTTTCTTT.

The chain couples TRBV5-8 to TRBJ1-2; D is perhaps TRBD1 (5 bases). The V end lost 3 bases, the J end lost 2 bases, and 8 bases lay between the germline ends. CDR1 and CDR2 from the germline V gene are SGHTS and YDEGEE. This CDR3 has 13 amino acids. The CDR3 here is CASSSDTNYGYTF. The DNA of the CDR3 is TGTGCCAGCAGCTCGGACACCAACTATGGCTACACCTTC.

This chain connects TRBV6-1 to TRBJ1-5; possible D gene TRBD1, 5 bases. V shed 4 bases and J shed 1 base, with 11 bases lying between them. CDR3 length: 15 residues. The V gene's germline CDR1 is MNHNS and CDR2 SASEGT. CDR3 DNA sequence: TGTGCCAGCAGTGTGCAGGGAATGAGCAATCAGCCCCAGCATTTT. Translating it yields CASSVQGMSNQPQHF.

V gene TRBV28 combines with J gene TRBJ2-7; D is possibly TRBD1 (5 bases). The CDR3 is 16 residues long. Per the germline V gene, CDR1 is MDHEN and CDR2 is SYDVKM. V shed 4 bases and J shed 3 bases, with 19 bases lying between them. The CDR3 loop is CASSSVGWGSGYEQYF. In DNA form, the CDR3 reads TGTGCCAGCAGTTCCGTTGGGTGGGGCAGTGGCTACGAGCAGTACTTC.

In this sample, this clone turned up once. The chain couples TRBV5-4 to TRBJ2-5; tentatively, D is TRBD1 (6 bases). The length of the CDR3 is 14 residues. Germline-derived CDR1 and CDR2 are SGHNT and YYREEE (reference sequence). The V gene lost 3 bases and the J gene lost 5 bases, with 14 bases spanning the gap. The CDR3 DNA reads as TGTGCCAGCAGCTCTACAGGGTATCGGGAGACCCAGTACTTC. This translates into CASSSTGYRETQYF.

This clone was counted only a few times. V is TRBV2 and J is TRBJ2-5; D perhaps matches TRBD2 (6 bases). Between the trimmed V and J ends, which lost 7 bases and 2 bases, there was a span of 14 bases. The CDR3 sequence is 14 residues long. The germline gives CDR1 SNHLY, CDR2 FYNNEI. The CDR3 reads CASMGQLAQETQYF. The CDR3 DNA sequence: TGTGCCAGCATGGGGCAACTAGCTCAAGAGACCCAGTACTTC. Drawing the rest from reference TRBV2 and TRBJ2-5, the complete variable domain is EPEVTQTPSHQVTQMGQEVILRCVPISNHLYFYWYRQILGQKVEFLVSFYNNEISEKSEIFDDQFSVERPDGSNFTLKIRSTKLEDSAMYFCASMGQLAQETQYFGPGTRLLVL.

The chain employs TRBV5-6 and TRBJ2-1, with D unclear. Germline-derived CDR1 and CDR2 are SGHDT and YYEEEE. Trimming removed 4 bases from V and 4 bases from J, with 12 bases in between. CDR3 size: 14 residues. CDR3 region: CASSRVPKYNEQFF. CDR3 in DNA: TGTGCCAGCAGCCGTGTCCCTAAATACAATGAGCAGTTCTTC.